The present entry profiles one T cell receptor beta chain with its context. What it binds is not known. Healthy bone marrow donors made up the cohort. The CDR3 is 13 amino acids. Looked up from germline, CDR1 is SGHRS and CDR2 is YFSETQ. Trimming removed 1 base from V and 5 bases from J, with 10 bases in between. This specimen comes from a study of cytomegalovirus exposure and HLA in healthy donors. Overall study: From HLA-typed donors, an early data release held about 92 million unique TCRs.

PCR employed 60 Vbeta and 13 Jbeta primers. Generated by immunoSEQ multiplex PCR, the TCRdb table keeps only in-frame clones and is missing some. The sample lists approximately 170,000 clones, around 85% occurring once. Study conclusions and caveats: Prediction of most subjects' HLA-A and HLA-B alleles by TCR beta sequences was reportedly accurate. Presence/absence analysis assumed near-uniform sequencing depth across donors.

The specimen sequenced was PBMCs. This rearrangement joins TRBV5-1 to TRBJ2-7, with D uncertain. The sequence derives from a man aged 50 to 60 in good health and CMV-seropositive. The CDR3 bases are TGCGCCAGCAGCTTGATCCCCTCTAACGAGCAGTACTTC. Protein sequence: CASSLIPSNEQYF.